The subject of this entry is one T cell receptor beta chain. No cognate antigen has been identified for it. A read error may account for a junction end that differs from germline. The CDR1 and CDR2 encoded by the germline V gene (reference sequence) are SSHAT and FNYEAQ. Including cysteine and phenylalanine, the CDR3 has 14 amino acids. Only the CDR3 DNA stays, 42 bases, in frame from base 1. The cohort comprised several hundred healthy bone marrow donors. All cohort members were sampled while nominally healthy, although unrecorded immune exposures were likely present. The donor tested CMV seropositive and was one of the 289 seropositive cohort members. Each donor provided a peripheral blood sample, and peripheral blood mononuclear cells were used for TCR beta sequencing. Genomic DNA was extracted from the blood cell samples with the Qiagen DNeasy Blood Extraction Kit. The library was made by the immunoSEQ multiplex PCR assay. A mixture of 60 forward primers for TCR Vbeta segments and 13 reverse primers for TCR Jbeta segments was used in the multiplex PCR. A multiplex PCR assay on genomic DNA amplified the CDR3 region of rearranged TCR beta genes. Amplified TCR beta libraries were sequenced as 87-base-pair reads on the Illumina HiSeq System. Per the original workflow: A later analysis counted about 80 million unique TCR beta chains across the 700 or so repertoires, and 10 million to 12 million of these chains were shared by at least two donors. To remove PCR and sequencing errors, raw reads were error-corrected and collapsed into unique sequences using a nearest-neighbor algorithm that merged closely related sequences. Alignment of CDR3 sequences to IMGT reference sequences was used to assign V, D and J gene segments. For a sequence to be retained, a match of at least six nucleotides to both a V gene segment and a J gene segment was required. Rearrangements were classified as productive when the CDR3 lacked stop codons and remained in frame with V and J, and all other rearrangements were classified as non-productive. Following IMGT convention, CDR3 was defined as the stretch from the second conserved V-encoded cysteine to the conserved J-encoded phenylalanine. The earlier analysis of some 540 of the donors excluded any sequence lacking an unambiguous match to a single V gene segment. In an earlier analysis of approximately 560 of the donors, a V segment was called functional when productive rearrangements were above 56.7%, and segregating when the standard deviation between donors exceeded 5%. To diagnose cytomegalovirus status from the catalog of TCR beta chain sequences, a statistical classification framework was built. A later analysis assigned V and J genes by comparing TCR nucleotide sequences with IMGT/GENE-DB human TR gene sequences. The TCRdist pipeline was used in a later analysis to assign CDR3 sequences and most-parsimonious VDJ recombination scenarios. In a later analysis, each TCR beta chain was defined by its CDR3 amino acid sequence together with its V-gene family, and reads without a unique V-gene family were excluded. In a later analysis, 500 to 650 highly shared, low-generation-probability nucleotide sequences were removed to address suspected cross-contamination and a sequencing artifact. A later analysis calculated a clonal expansion index for each public chain from normalized within-repertoire ranks of inferred template counts. Generation probabilities in a later analysis came from a VDJ recombination model fitted to out-of-frame rearrangements, and those results were checked against IGoR. In a later analysis, hypergeometric tests were used to score TCR-TCR, TCR-HLA and TCR-CMV co-occurrence, with a repertoire-size bias correction applied to TCR pairs. False discovery rates were estimated in a later analysis by permuting HLA or CMV assignments 20 times. In a later analysis, co-occurring TCRs were grouped with DBSCAN, and TCRdist sequence similarity was added when clustering was performed within HLA-allele-positive subsets. For co-occurrence clustering, repertoires with fewer than 30,000 or more than 120,000 public chains were excluded, along with a handful of repertoires with anomalous nucleotide sharing. TCRdb holds this immuneACCESS table with in-frame rearrangements only. Some clones are missing; in checked studies, unresolved V genes explain under half, and the rest has no known cause. For V, J and clone size, that table is used; D and trimming come from the DNA. This sample gives around 230,000 clones in total; around 80% of them show up just once. Together, the top ten hold roughly 6% of the sample.

The source of the sample is a study of cytomegalovirus exposure and HLA in healthy donors (dated by TCRdb to 2016 to 2017). Describing the broader study: An earlier analysis of several hundred of the donors reported 276 Gb of sequence data and around 110 million unique TCR beta sequences obtained from roughly 180 million T cells. An early release covering about 600 HLA-typed donors comprised about 300 gigabases of sequencing data and around 86 million unique TCR sequences. Of the roughly 400 genotyped donors, approximately 83% fell in the genetic ancestry cluster associated with self-reported Caucasian donors. The study was designed to test whether signatures of past pathogen exposure could be identified by cataloging public T cell receptors. The study used immunosequencing to profile the T cell repertoires of some 600 subjects and linked those repertoires to cytomegalovirus serostatus. Along with the approximately 650-subject first cohort, a separate validation cohort of around 110 different subjects was used. High-throughput TCR immunosequencing, statistical association of individual TCRs with disease status, and machine learning were combined to predict cytomegalovirus infection status. A later analysis re-examined previously published TCR beta repertoires from about 670 donors and added high-resolution HLA genotyping to investigate patterns of TCR occurrence. The later analysis used no new phenotypic data to find candidate immune exposures, relying instead on TCR beta sequences and their occurrence across donors. An earlier analysis of 500 to 650 of the donors applied high-throughput TCR beta sequencing to assess whether each TCR beta V gene segment acted as functional or pseudogenic. Donor age, sex, ethnicity and CMV serostatus were compiled alongside the repertoire data. A later genetic analysis used genome-wide SNP genotypes for about 55% of the 666 donors, treating that subset as a discovery cohort. Every repertoire in the discovery cohort had been generated on one and the same sequencing platform. HLA typing included class I and class II loci at four-digit resolution. The number of typed donors differed by locus: about 620-640 for A, B, C, DRB1 and DQB1; 522 for DQA1; 606 for DPA1; and about 450 for DPB1. Because of strong linkage in the cohort, roughly 5 DR-DQ haplotypes were treated as single units for association and clustering. Among roughly 370 genotyped donors of the cohort, an average of around 240,000 unique TCR beta nucleotide sequences were sequenced per donor, roughly a sixth of them non-productive.

Overall study results and their limits: In this cohort, only TCR beta chains were sequenced, and detectable features were limited by the absence of alpha or paired-chain data. HLA typing was unavailable for some donors at each locus, so association tests used only the typed subset. A few of the identified cytomegalovirus-associated TCR beta chains were confirmed in vitro to be specific for cytomegalovirus antigens. Correlated functional status among segregating V segments might reflect linkage disequilibrium, but an unknown experimental factor could not be ruled out. V-gene and J-gene trimming of TCR beta chains was associated with a missense DCLRE1C variant in a later genetic analysis, and the association was replicated in an independent cohort. Compared with equally common non-associated chains, HLA-associated TCR beta chains in a later analysis were more clonally expanded and had lower generation probabilities. The study listed approximately 150 TCR beta chains as associated with cytomegalovirus. It was suggested by the authors that the approach could potentially be generalized to other disease states and immunological phenotypes. At a false discovery rate of 0.05, a later analysis linked approximately 18,000 TCR beta sequences to specific HLA alleles. A cluster of highly shared sequence variants was judged likely to be a technical artifact of the sequencing pipeline. In a later analysis, the rate of TCR association differed among HLA loci, with DRB1 alleles having the most associated TCRs and HLA-C alleles having the fewest. For the cohort, immune exposure information was limited to CMV serostatus. Because counts were too low, more than 15 rarely observed V segments, including chromosome 9 orphons, were left out of the earlier analysis of 587 of the donors. The classifier was reported to diagnose cytomegalovirus status with high specificity and sensitivity in both the original and validation cohorts. Several of the top co-occurrence clusters appeared to be linked to parvovirus B19, influenza, CMV and Epstein-Barr virus, according to a later analysis. Assigning TCR associations to individual alleles was difficult when HLA alleles, especially DR and DQ, strongly co-occurred. According to a later genetic analysis, donors in an Asian-associated ancestry cluster had fewer N-insertions in productive TCRs than the approximately 690-donor mean. In a later analysis, most CMV-associated TCR beta chains were found to appear HLA-restricted, with HLA associations seemingly driven largely by CMV exposure. The presence/absence analyses assumed that sequencing depth was roughly uniform across donors, and that assumption may not be true. Broadly in line with IMGT annotations, most TCR beta V segments showed up in productive rearrangements about 87% or about 30% of the time in an earlier analysis of 450 to 750 of the donors. Most TCR sequences were observed very rarely across donors, whereas some public TCRs were present in many individuals. A further reported finding was that TCR beta sequences accurately predicted the HLA-A and HLA-B alleles for most subjects in the first cohort. Some IMGT-functional V segments, including TRBV6-2 and TRBV6-3, could not be distinguished by the 87-base-pair reads and were therefore excluded.

Input material: PBMCs. The sequence was obtained from a man between 35 and 55 years old in good health and CMV-seropositive. The receptor chain draws on TRBV7-7 and TRBJ2-1; possibly the D gene is TRBD2, per 6 matching bases. In nucleotides, the sequence is TGTGCTAGCAGCTTAGAGGGGAGGCTCAATGAGCAGTTCTTC. Its amino acids are CASSLEGRLNEQFF.